Here is one T cell receptor (beta chain) with its context. This entry comes from a study of blood T cell repertoires in COVID-19. In the original processing: Using reference gene primer amplification, nucleated cell counts were estimated. Produced via immunoSEQ multiplex PCR; TCRdb's table is partial and in-frame only. The V and J calls and clone size were taken over from that table, and D and trimming were inferred from the DNA. The repertoire holds a few hundred thousand clones, with about 82% as singletons. Germline V lookup: CDR1 LNHDA, CDR2 SQIVND (reference sequence). The CDR3 is 14 residues long. Trimming removed 0 bases at V and 0 bases at J, with 6 bases between.

The chain employs TRBV19 and TRBJ2-7, with D possibly matching TRBD1 (5 bases). The receptor was derived from a woman in her 50s with acute or convalescent COVID-19. Sample: peripheral blood. In DNA, the CDR3 is TGTGCCAGTAGTATAGACAGGGACTCCTACGAGCAGTACTTC. Protein product: CASSIDRDSYEQYF.